A single sample gave rise to the 23 T cell receptor beta chains below, sequenced in a study of CXCR3-negative and CXCR3-positive naive CD8 T cells. UMI labels and 5' RACE were used to prepare the TRB cDNA libraries. TCRdb re-called the 5' RACE reads, yielding one record per CDR3 amino acid sequence without DNA. The sample has tens of thousands of distinct CDR3 sequences. Sequenced sample: naive CXCR3- CD8+ T cells from blood. Subset of the sample: CD45RO-CCR7+CD27+CD95- naive CD8+ T cells lacking CXCR3 (TNR3-). These receptors were obtained from a human donor in good health. Some clones in this sample may be carry-over from other donors' samples.

The rearrangement links TRBV29-1 to TRBJ1-1. The length of the CDR3 is 19 residues. Germline V gene data show CDR1 as SQVTM and CDR2 as ANQGSEA. The CDR3 protein is CSVEKGWTTSGGMNTEAFF. Together with reference TRBV29-1 and TRBJ1-1, the CDR3 gives the full variable domain: SAVISQKPSRDICQRGTSLTIQCQVDSQVTMMFWYRQQPGQSLTLIATANQGSEATYESGFVIDKFPISRPNLTFSTLTVSNMSPEDSSIYLCSVEKGWTTSGGMNTEAFFGQGTRLTVV.

The CDR3 sequence: CAWRQGPTYEQYF. The V call is TRBV30, the J call TRBJ2-7; TCRdb outputs TRBD1, but without DNA this stays unchecked. The CDR3 runs 13 residues. Per the germline V gene, CDR1 is GTSNPN and CDR2 is SVGIG (reference sequence).

The rearrangement joins TRBV30 to TRBJ2-7; TCRdb reports TRBD2, a call that lacks DNA to check it against. CDR1 is GTSNPN, CDR2 SVGIG, per germline (reference sequence). The CDR3 is 14 residues long. This CDR3 reads CAWTWGSGRYEQYF.

The chain combines TRBV7-9 with TRBJ1-3. Germline V gives CDR1 SEHNR, CDR2 FQNEAQ (reference sequence). The CDR3 has 15 amino acids. This CDR3 is CASSLSHPPGNTIYF.

V and J are TRBV20-1 and TRBJ2-4; without DNA, the TCRdb call of TRBD1 cannot be checked. In germline, CDR1 is DFQATT, CDR2 SNEGSKA (reference sequence). This CDR3 has 18 residues. The CDR3 loop reads CSARDTDRPVLAKNIQYF.

V gene TRBV12-3 or TRBV12-4 combines with J gene TRBJ2-3. The CDR3 runs 14 residues. CDR3 residues: CASSLWQRTDTQYF.

The chain recombines TRBV28 with TRBJ2-7; TCRdb reports TRBD1, a call that lacks DNA to check it against. Germline V gives CDR1 MDHEN, CDR2 SYDVKM. CDR3 length: 17 residues. The CDR3 loop reads CASRNPQGSAFTYEQYF.

The rearrangement links TRBV20-1 to TRBJ2-1; TCRdb picks TRBD2, but there is no DNA to check that call. There are 18 residues in the CDR3. The germline gives CDR1 DFQATT, CDR2 SNEGSKA (reference sequence). Here the CDR3 reads CSAMGLHEGGVSYNEQFF.

The V call is TRBV5-1, the J call TRBJ2-2; as DNA is missing, the TRBD1 call by TCRdb cannot be tested. The CDR3 is 15 residues long. From germline, CDR1 is SGHRS and CDR2 YFSETQ. This chain's CDR3 is CASSHTGENTGELFF.

The chain combines TRBV19 with TRBJ1-1. The CDR3 is made up of 13 amino acids. Germline assignment: CDR1 LNHDA and CDR2 SQIVND (reference sequence). The CDR3 is CASSILGNTEAFF.

This chain uses TRBV5-1 with TRBJ1-1. This CDR3 contains 13 residues. Germline CDR1 and CDR2: SGHRS and YFSETQ. CDR3 residues: CASSFDENTEAFF.

This chain links TRBV9 with TRBJ2-1; without DNA, the TCRdb call of TRBD1 cannot be checked. In germline, CDR1 is SGDLS, CDR2 YYNGEE. The CDR3 covers 16 residues. CDR3 in amino acids: CASSLTAGLGGDEQFF.

The CDR3 spells CASSYQASYEQYF. The rearrangement uses TRBV4-1 and TRBJ2-7. There are 13 residues in the CDR3. Germline V gene lookup returns CDR1 MGHRA and CDR2 YSYEKL.

The chain employs TRBV10-3 and TRBJ2-1; the TRBD2 assignment by TCRdb is unverifiable without DNA. This CDR3 has 14 residues. Germline V gene data show CDR1 as ENHRY and CDR2 as SYGVKD. The CDR3 is CAISDVGTSGEQFF.

The rearrangement uses TRBV20-1 and TRBJ2-7; TCRdb returns TRBD2, unconfirmable since there is no DNA. Germline lookup yields CDR1 DFQATT and CDR2 SNEGSKA (reference sequence). This CDR3 comprises 15 residues. CDR3: CSAARTSGGGWKQYF.

The chain combines TRBV7-9 with TRBJ2-1. The germline V gene has CDR1 SEHNR and CDR2 FQNEAQ (reference sequence). The CDR3 is 11 residues long. CDR3 region: CATELWGEQFF.

The chain combines TRBV29-1 with TRBJ2-7. Germline V lookup: CDR1 SQVTM, CDR2 ANQGSEA. The CDR3 spans 11 residues. The CDR3 protein is CSVPGSPEQYF.

The chain carries TRBV29-1 and TRBJ1-2. This CDR3 is 16 amino acids long. In germline, CDR1 is SQVTM, CDR2 ANQGSEA. The CDR3 sequence is CSAEVQASSNFYGYTF.

The rearrangement uses TRBV10-3 and TRBJ2-7. The CDR3 is 13 residues long. The V gene's germline CDR1 is ENHRY and CDR2 SYGVKD. CDR3 loop: CAISRVQDFEQYF.

This chain links TRBV29-1 with TRBJ1-1; the TRBD1 assignment by TCRdb is unverifiable without DNA. Germline lookup yields CDR1 SQVTM and CDR2 ANQGSEA. CDR3 size: 15 residues. Here the CDR3 reads CSVEGWDRENTEAFF.

The chain couples TRBV27 to TRBJ1-1; the TRBD1 assignment by TCRdb is unverifiable without DNA. Germline V gene data show CDR1 as MNHEY and CDR2 as SMNVEV (reference sequence). The CDR3 runs to 15 residues. CDR3: CASSPVGGAYTEAFF.

The rearrangement joins TRBV29-1 to TRBJ1-4; no DNA is available, so the TRBD1 call from TCRdb remains unchecked. Germline V CDR1 and CDR2: SQVTM, ANQGSEA. The length of the CDR3 is 13 residues. CDR3 region: CSVEDRENEKLFF.

V usage is TRBV25-1 and J usage is TRBJ2-6. Germline CDR1 MGHDK, CDR2 SYGVNS. CDR3 length: 14 amino acids. The CDR3 spells CASSEFGGANVLTF.